This is a list of T cell receptor beta chains from one sample in a study of T cell responses to AZD1222 COVID-19 vaccine. Sequencing used immunoSEQ multiplex PCR; TCRdb keeps in-frame clones, though not all of them. This table holds 110,000 to 150,000 clones, under 95% found once. The input for sequencing was peripheral blood, taken on day 0 of AZD1222 vaccination. Receptor source: an adult in good health. The CDR3 runs from the conserved cysteine through the conserved F or W. The D gene is left open where the match is weak. Expanded clones are given a class, and other clones once, few, many or no size at all.

CDR3 protein,CDR3 DNA,D gene,clone size,V gene,J gene
CASSPTQARETQYF,TGTGCCAGCAGCCCCACCCAGGCCCGGGAGACCCAGTACTTC,NA,NA,TRBV13,TRBJ2-5
CASSGPPQPQHF,TGTGCCAGCAGTGGTCCACCCCAGCCCCAGCATTTT,NA,NA,TRBV2,TRBJ1-5
CASSEEAQETQYF,TGTGCCAGCAGTGAGGAAGCACAAGAGACCCAGTACTTC,NA,once,TRBV2,TRBJ2-5
CASGGAFGASSYNSPLHF,TGTGCCAGCGGGGGGGCGTTCGGGGCAAGCTCCTATAATTCACCCCTCCACTTT,NA,NA,TRBV28,TRBJ1-6
CASQTLSTEAFF,TGTGCCTCCCAAACCTTGAGCACTGAAGCTTTCTTT,NA,once,TRBV10-3,TRBJ1-1
CASSRDRGDQPQHF,TGTGCCAGCAGCCGGGACAGGGGCGATCAGCCCCAGCATTTT,TRBD1,few,TRBV6-5,TRBJ1-5
CASSPSDRLEAFF,TGTGCCAGCTCACCCTCTGACCGCCTTGAAGCTTTCTTT,NA,NA,TRBV18,TRBJ1-1
CASSSRTENSNYGYTF,TGTGCCAGCAGCTCTCGGACAGAGAACTCTAACTATGGCTACACCTTC,NA,NA,TRBV3-1/TRBV3-2,TRBJ1-2
CASSLLGGNQETQYF,TGTGCCAGCAGCTTATTAGGGGGGAACCAAGAGACCCAGTACTTC,NA,NA,TRBV7-3,TRBJ2-5
CASSLGSGNTIYF,TGTGCCAGCAGTTTAGGCTCTGGAAACACCATATATTTT,NA,NA,TRBV12-3/TRBV12-4,TRBJ1-3
CASSEAAGGSYNEQFF,TGTGCCAGCAGTGAAGCAGCGGGGGGGTCCTACAATGAGCAGTTCTTC,TRBD2,NA,TRBV6-1,TRBJ2-1
CASSLENTEAFF,TGTGCCAGCAGCTTGGAGAACACTGAAGCTTTCTTT,NA,once,TRBV13,TRBJ1-1
CASSLSAGQGGHF,TGTGCCAGCAGTTTATCGGCGGGACAGGGGGGCCACTTT,TRBD1,NA,TRBV28,TRBJ1-1
CASSPIGGDTQYF,TGTGCCAGCAGCCCAATAGGGGGGGATACGCAGTATTTT,NA,NA,TRBV11-3,TRBJ2-3
CASSLIPGQGYTF,TGCGCCAGCAGCTTGATACCGGGACAGGGCTACACCTTC,TRBD1,NA,TRBV5-1,TRBJ1-2
CASSPVGSVVGIQYF,TGTGCCAGCAGCCCCGTAGGGAGTGTGGTCGGCATTCAGTACTTC,NA,NA,TRBV27,TRBJ2-4
CASSIIRGGNQPQHF,TGTGCCAGCAGTATTATCAGGGGTGGCAATCAGCCCCAGCATTTT,NA,NA,TRBV28,TRBJ1-5
CASSPGASFGYTF,TGTGCCAGCTCACCGGGCGCCTCGTTTGGCTACACCTTC,NA,NA,TRBV18,TRBJ1-2
CASSKLSANNSPLHF,TGTGCCAGCAGTAAGTTGAGTGCCAATAATTCACCCCTCCACTTT,NA,NA,TRBV27,TRBJ1-6
CASSYSMSGTYEQYF,TGTGCCAGCAGTTACTCGATGTCAGGGACCTACGAGCAGTACTTC,NA,NA,TRBV6-5,TRBJ2-7
CASSSTAGELFF,TGCGCCAGCAGTTCCACGGCCGGGGAGCTGTTTTTT,NA,NA,TRBV5-1,TRBJ2-2
CSVEYDRASYGYTF,TGCAGCGTAGAGTACGACAGGGCATCCTATGGCTACACCTTC,TRBD1,NA,TRBV29-1,TRBJ1-2
CASSLGTERGYTF,TGTGCCAGCAGCTTGGGGACGGAAAGAGGCTACACCTTC,NA,NA,TRBV5-5,TRBJ1-2
CASSASRGLAWDEQFF,TGTGCCAGCAGCGCCAGTAGGGGACTAGCTTGGGATGAGCAGTTCTTC,TRBD2,NA,TRBV11-3,TRBJ2-1
CASWTGGSYNEQFF,TGTGCCAGCTGGACAGGGGGCTCATACAATGAGCAGTTCTTC,TRBD1,NA,TRBV2,TRBJ2-1
CAWSVVAGGGTYEQYF,TGTGCCTGGAGTGTGGTAGCGGGGGGGGGAACCTACGAGCAGTACTTC,TRBD2,NA,TRBV30,TRBJ2-7
CASSDIWEQYF,TGTGCCAGCAGTGACATATGGGAGCAGTACTTC,NA,NA,TRBV28,TRBJ2-7
CASSSAPTLSYEQYF,TGTGCCAGCAGCTCGGCACCGACACTATCCTACGAGCAGTACTTC,NA,NA,TRBV7-2,TRBJ2-7
CASGIQGARLAGELFF,TGTGCCAGCGGGATACAGGGGGCGCGTTTAGCCGGGGAGCTGTTTTTT,TRBD1,NA,TRBV6-6,TRBJ2-2
CASSPFGTVSNQPQHF,TGTGCCAGCTCACCATTCGGGACAGTGAGCAATCAGCCCCAGCATTTT,TRBD1,NA,TRBV18,TRBJ1-5
CASRYTGTEAFF,TGTGCCAGCAGGTACACGGGCACTGAAGCTTTCTTT,NA,NA,TRBV2,TRBJ1-1
CASSPQDGGLANTEAFF,TGTGCCAGCTCACCCCAGGATGGGGGTTTGGCGAACACTGAAGCTTTCTTT,NA,NA,TRBV18,TRBJ1-1